Each of the 28 T cell receptor beta chains below was sequenced from the same sample in a study of T-cell memory formation after mild COVID-19. TCRdb analysed the 5' RACE reads with MiXCR anew, one entry per CDR3 protein. The sample includes some 410,000 distinct CDR3 sequences, about 22% seen only once; the top ten take over 10%. Material for sequencing was PBMCs or a T cell subset sorted from them (not recorded which). These receptor sequences come from an adult woman who had mild COVID-19 (a few samples of this study predate the infection). Cell type and time point are not known.

For the CDR3, the DNA is TGTGCCACCAGTGATTTGCCCAGGGCTGCCGGGGAGCTGTTTTTT. Residues: CATSDLPRAAGELFF. The rearrangement joins TRBV24-1 to TRBJ2-2, with D possibly matching TRBD1 (5 bases). The CDR3 is made up of 15 amino acids. CDR1 KGHDR and CDR2 SFDVKD come from the germline V gene. Between the trimmed V and J ends, which lost 0 bases and 6 bases, there was a span of 10 bases.

J is TRBJ2-6 and V is TRBV4-3; D may be TRBD1 (5 bases). Trimming removed 4 bases at V and 0 bases at J, with 13 bases between. The CDR3 totals 17 residues. Germline lookup yields CDR1 LGHNA and CDR2 YSLEER. CDR3 coding DNA: TGCGCCAGCAGCCGGCCACCAGGGCGCTCTGGGGCCAACGTCCTGACTTTC. It is translated as CASSRPPGRSGANVLTF.

This chain links TRBV5-1 with TRBJ2-5; no clear D gene. The V end was cut by 1 base, the J end by 3 bases, with 7 bases between. Germline CDR1 is SGHRS and CDR2 is YFSETQ. This CDR3 comprises 13 residues. For the CDR3, the DNA is TGCGCCAGCAGCTTGATGGCGAAAGAGACCCAGTACTTC. This gives the protein CASSLMAKETQYF.

This clonotype has only a few counts. The chain links TRBV14 to TRBJ2-7, with D possibly being TRBD2 (6 bases). The CDR3 has 14 amino acids. V was shortened by 6 bases and J by 2 bases, with 14 bases between the two germline ends. Per germline, CDR1 SGHDN and CDR2 FVKESK. The DNA of the CDR3 is TGTGCCAGCAGGGACACCGGGACTCCCTACGAGCAGTACTTC. It is translated as CASRDTGTPYEQYF.

In its sample, this clonotype was seen a few times. The chain employs TRBV7-9 and TRBJ2-5; D is perhaps TRBD1 (5 bases). From germline, CDR1 is SEHNR and CDR2 FQNEAQ (reference sequence). The germline V and J ends were trimmed by 5 bases and 5 bases, with 18 bases remaining between them. The CDR3 contains 15 residues. The CDR3 DNA sequence: TGTGCCAGCAGCGCAAACCAACAGGCGAGGGAGACCCAGTACTTC. Translated, it gives CASSANQQARETQYF.

The V and J genes are TRBV6-6 and TRBJ1-1, with D perhaps matching TRBD1 (5 bases). The CDR3 covers 11 residues. V dropped 6 bases and J dropped 10 bases, with 12 bases sitting between them. Germline assignment: CDR1 MNHNY and CDR2 SVGAGI (reference sequence). The CDR3 nucleotides are TGTGCCAGCAGACGAGACAGTCCAGCTTTCTTT. It translates to CASRRDSPAFF.

The chain recombines TRBV7-2 with TRBJ2-1, with a weak D call TRBD1 (8 bases). V dropped 5 bases and J dropped 6 bases, with 20 bases sitting between them. Germline CDR1 is SGHTA and CDR2 is FQGNSA. The length of the CDR3 is 16 residues. The CDR3 loop is CASSPGGGRQGNEQFF. The CDR3, as DNA: TGTGCCAGCAGCCCAGGGGGCGGGAGACAGGGCAATGAGCAGTTCTTC.

Only a few counts were recorded for this clonotype. This rearrangement joins TRBV5-1 to TRBJ2-2; 10 positions match TRBD2. The CDR3 loop spans 16 amino acids. The V segment lost 4 bases and the J segment 2 bases; nucleotides outside the gene matches: 5. The germline gives CDR1 SGHRS, CDR2 YFSETQ. The CDR3 region is CASSPKRGGNTGELFF. As DNA, the CDR3 is TGCGCCAGCAGCCCCAAGCGGGGGGGTAACACCGGGGAGCTGTTTTTT.

The chain carries TRBV29-1 and TRBJ2-7, with D hard to call. With 2 bases removed from V and 0 bases from J, the gap between germline ends came to 14 bases. The CDR3 consists of 15 residues. CDR1 is SQVTM and CDR2 is ANQGSEA in the germline V gene. The CDR3 nucleotides read TGCAGCGTTGAAACGACTTCCTCGAGCTCCTACGAGCAGTACTTC. It codes for CSVETTSSSSYEQYF.

This clonotype was seen only a few times. The chain has TRBV7-2 and TRBJ2-2; a weak D match, TRBD1 (6 bases). V lost 1 base to trimming and J lost 1 base, with 10 bases between them. CDR1 and CDR2 from the germline V gene are SGHTA and FQGNSA. CDR3 length: 16 amino acids. The CDR3 coding sequence is TGTGCCAGCAGCTTAGAAGGGACACTGAACACCGGGGAGCTGTTTTTT. Translated: CASSLEGTLNTGELFF.

V gene TRBV3-1 combines with J gene TRBJ1-1, with 7 bases fitting TRBD1. Germline CDR1 reads LGHDT; CDR2 reads YNNKEL (reference sequence). The CDR3 length is 14 residues. With V trimmed by 3 bases and J by 11 bases, 12 bases remained unmatched. CDR3 DNA sequence: TGTGCCAGCAGCCAGACGACAGGGTTGGAGCGGGCTTTCTTT. This sequence encodes CASSQTTGLERAFF. The full variable domain, its missing parts supplied by reference TRBV3-1 and TRBJ1-1, is DTAVSQTPKYLVTQMGNDKSIKCEQNLGHDTMYWYKQDSKKFLKIMFSYNNKELIINETVPNRFSPKSPDKAHLNLHINSLELGDSAVYFCASSQTTGLERAFFGQGTRLTVV.

V gene TRBV2 combines with J gene TRBJ2-1; 9 nucleotides align to TRBD2. The CDR3 extends over 16 amino acids. The V and J ends lost 8 bases and 3 bases, in that order; junction bases with no gene match: 11. The germline gives CDR1 SNHLY, CDR2 FYNNEI. CDR3 sequence (DNA): TGTGCCAGCGAGGGTAGCGGGGGCCCTAACTACAATGAGCAGTTCTTC. It translates to CASEGSGGPNYNEQFF.

This clonotype was seen more than once but under ten times. This chain links TRBV12-1 with TRBJ2-5. TRBV12-1 is deemed a pseudogene. The CDR3 has 16 amino acids. The CDR3 loop reads CASSASSDKLQETQYF. The CDR3 nucleotides are TGTGCCAGCAGCGCATCCTCTGACAAGCTACAAGAGACCCAGTACTTC.

This clonotype was seen only a few times. The chain has TRBV3-1 and TRBJ2-3; 11 bases align to TRBD2. The CDR3 has 16 amino acids. Germline V lookup: CDR1 LGHDT, CDR2 YNNKEL (reference sequence). V trimming: 5 bases; J trimming: 2 bases; junction bases outside the gene matches: 6. The CDR3 nucleotides read TGTGCCAGCAGCGATCGACTAGCGGGGATCACAGATACGCAGTATTTT. Its protein is CASSDRLAGITDTQYF.

The V gene is TRBV30, the J gene TRBJ2-2; no clear D. Germline V CDR1 and CDR2: GTSNPN, SVGIG (reference sequence). The CDR3 is 11 residues long. Trimming cost V 0 bases and J 7 bases, with 3 bases left between them. As DNA, the CDR3 is TGTGCCTGGAGTGTACGCGGGGAGCTGTTTTTT. The encoded protein is CAWSVRGELFF.

Comments on this clonotype: The junction departs from the called germline gene at one end, perhaps through a read error. This chain links TRBV5-1 with TRBJ1-1, with 10 bases identical to TRBD1. Per the germline V gene, CDR1 is SGHRS and CDR2 is YFSETQ. This CDR3 has 14 residues. The CDR3, as DNA: TGTGCCAGCAGCCCGGGACAGGGGAGCACTGAAGCTTTCTTT. Translated: CASSPGQGSTEAFF.

Many counts were recorded for this clonotype. The chain links TRBV7-2 to TRBJ1-2; 8 bases are a match to TRBD1. This CDR3 has 16 residues. The V and J ends lost 1 base and 5 bases, in that order; junction bases with no gene match: 9. Germline V CDR1 and CDR2: SGHTA, FQGNSA. The CDR3 DNA is TGTGCCAGCAGCTTAGGAGGATACACAGGGGGATATGGCTACACCTTC. Amino acid sequence: CASSLGGYTGGYGYTF.

Only a few counts were recorded for this clonotype. This chain links TRBV7-9 with TRBJ2-1; D perhaps matches TRBD2 (5 bases). V dropped 4 bases and J dropped 8 bases, with 6 bases sitting between them. The CDR3 spans 11 residues. The V gene's germline CDR1 is SEHNR and CDR2 FQNEAQ (reference sequence). CDR3 region: CASSSGYEQFF. CDR3 nucleotides: TGTGCCAGCAGCTCGGGGTATGAGCAGTTCTTC.

In this sample, this clonotype turned up a few times. The chain recombines TRBV2 with TRBJ2-3, with TRBD2 identical over 7 bases. The CDR3 is 15 amino acids. Germline V gives CDR1 SNHLY, CDR2 FYNNEI. J gave up 2 bases and V 6 bases, and 8 bases lay outside the gene matches. CDR3 sequence (DNA): TGTGCCAGCAGGGAGAGGACTAGAACCACAGATACGCAGTATTTT. This translates into CASRERTRTTDTQYF.

V usage is TRBV30 and J usage is TRBJ2-3; TRBD1 matches at 8 bases. This CDR3 comprises 12 residues. V shed 1 base, J shed 14 bases, and the junction held 8 bases outside the gene matches. Germline loops: CDR1 GTSNPN, CDR2 SVGIG (reference sequence). The CDR3 region is CAWSAVGQALYF. CDR3 in DNA: TGTGCCTGGAGTGCGGTGGGACAGGCTCTGTATTTT.

The rearrangement joins TRBV29-1 to TRBJ1-4, with D possibly matching TRBD1 (5 bases). The CDR3 has 13 residues. With 4 bases removed from V and 8 bases from J, the gap between germline ends came to 14 bases. Germline values: CDR1 SQVTM, CDR2 ANQGSEA. The DNA of the CDR3 is TGCAGCGTTGTGAGTAGGACAAGCGAAAAACTGTTTTTT. Translated, it gives CSVVSRTSEKLFF.

A few counts support this clonotype. Here the CDR3 DNA reads TGTGCCAGTAGTATCGGACAGGGGGCGAGAGGAGAGACCCAGTACTTC. The encoded protein is CASSIGQGARGETQYF. The V gene is TRBV19, the J gene TRBJ2-5, with 11 nucleotides matching TRBD1. Germline V gene lookup returns CDR1 LNHDA and CDR2 SQIVND (reference sequence). The J segment lost 4 bases and the V segment lost 3 bases, leaving 7 bases of the junction unmatched. CDR3 length equals 16 residues.

The chain is built from TRBV7-2 and TRBJ1-6; a weak D match, TRBD1 (5 bases). The V gene lost 2 bases and the J gene lost 0 bases, with 8 bases spanning the gap. Germline CDR1 SGHTA, CDR2 FQGNSA. The CDR3 is 16 amino acids. Here the CDR3 reads CASSLRQLSYNSPLHF. The CDR3 DNA reads as TGTGCCAGCAGCTTAAGACAGCTCTCCTATAATTCACCCCTCCACTTT.

This clonotype was seen a handful of times. The gene calls are TRBV6-2 or TRBV6-3 and TRBJ2-7, with D possibly being TRBD2 (7 bases). This CDR3 has 15 amino acids. CDR1 and CDR2 (germline): MNHEY, SVGEGT. Trimming stripped 7 bases from V and 0 bases from J, with 16 bases between. The CDR3 protein is CASIPGGGGSYEQYF. The CDR3 coding sequence is TGTGCCAGCATCCCCGGGGGCGGGGGCTCCTACGAGCAGTACTTC.

The chain uses TRBV5-1 and TRBJ1-6; tentative D call: TRBD1 (5 bases). V shed 0 bases and J shed 8 bases, with 12 bases lying between them. The length of the CDR3 is 15 residues. Germline loops: CDR1 SGHRS, CDR2 YFSETQ. The CDR3 coding sequence is TGCGCCAGCAGCTTGGCGGGACGGGAGTATTCACCCCTCCACTTT. This codes for CASSLAGREYSPLHF.

The chain combines TRBV20-1 with TRBJ1-1; no clear D. Germline CDR1 and CDR2: DFQATT and SNEGSKA (reference sequence). Trimming stripped 6 bases from V and 6 bases from J, with 11 bases between. The CDR3 is 11 residues long. The CDR3 sequence: CSALSGAEAFF. CDR3 coding DNA: TGCAGTGCCCTCTCAGGAGCTGAAGCTTTCTTT.

The V call is TRBV30, the J call TRBJ1-2; 7 bases are a match to TRBD1. The CDR3 extends over 16 amino acids. V was clipped by 0 bases and J by 2 bases; unmatched bases: 9. The germline CDR1 and CDR2 sequences are GTSNPN and SVGIG (reference sequence). CDR3 residues: CAWSVFPQQGNYGYTF. The DNA for the CDR3 is TGTGCCTGGAGTGTATTCCCCCAACAGGGGAACTATGGCTACACCTTC.

This clonotype was counted between two and nine times. The chain carries TRBV4-2 and TRBJ2-5, with D maybe TRBD2 (6 bases). CDR1 and CDR2 (germline): LGHNA, YNFKEQ. V lost 1 base and J 0 bases, leaving 9 bases between the germline ends. The length of the CDR3 is 15 residues. CDR3 sequence: CASSQGVADQETQYF. The CDR3 nucleotides read TGTGCCAGCAGCCAAGGGGTAGCGGACCAAGAGACCCAGTACTTC.